This T cell receptor (beta chain) was recorded in a study of response to subunit inactivated influenza vaccine. Study outcomes and limitations: It was suggested by the authors that few new T cells are recruited by each seasonal influenza vaccination.

Worth noting for this clonotype: Its antigen is currently unknown.

The CDR3 covers 16 residues. In germline, CDR1 is PRHDT, CDR2 FYEKMQ (reference sequence). V trimming: 4 bases; J trimming: 8 bases; junction bases outside the gene matches: 14. TCRdb redid the calling of the RT-PCR reads with MiXCR, one entry per CDR3 protein. The table lists 530,000 or so distinct CDR3 sequences, roughly 23% of them singletons. Source: CD4+ T cells sorted from PBMCs, taken 4 to 6 days after vaccination. The clonotype was recovered from a man in his fifties who received an inactivated influenza vaccine. V usage is TRBV13 and J usage is TRBJ2-1; 7 bases agree with TRBD2. CDR3 in DNA: TGTGCCAGCAGCTACCAGCTAGGCGGGAGAGGGTATGAGCAGTTCTTC. Encoded protein: CASSYQLGGRGYEQFF.